This T cell receptor beta chain was documented in a study of monozygotic twins with inflammatory bowel disease. The germline gives CDR1 KGHSH, CDR2 LQKENI. The CDR3 runs 13 residues. UMIs with a 6-nucleotide sample barcode were added by template switching. TCRdb reprocessed the 5' RACE reads and keeps a single row for each CDR3 protein, giving no DNA. This sample contains around 190,000 distinct CDR3 sequences. Blood samples, whole and unsorted for T cells, yielded the isolated total RNA. The chain combines TRBV18 with TRBJ2-7; TCRdb gives TRBD1 as the D gene, but with no DNA this cannot be confirmed. Sequencing used blood. The receptor's source is a human donor with ulcerative colitis or Crohn's disease, or a healthy co-twin of an affected twin (not recorded which). This CDR3 reads CASSSRQVYEQYF.